This record looks at one T cell receptor beta chain sequence and its context. The antigen remains unidentified. These data are taken from a study of blood T cells in healthy people across ages. Findings of the study overall: TCR beta diversity per million T cells fell roughly linearly with age.

Trimming left V 5 bases short and J 0 bases short, with 11 bases between. The CDR3 has 15 amino acids. Per the germline V gene, CDR1 is SGHVS and CDR2 is FNYEAQ. Alongside a J-beta primer mix, a sample-barcoded 5' primer served in a second PCR lasting 7 to 11 cycles. The authors tagged each cDNA molecule using a template-switch adaptor with 12 random nucleotides. TCRdb passed the 5' RACE reads through MiXCR, listing each CDR3 protein once. Of 500,000 to 550,000 distinct CDR3 sequences listed, less than 25% are singletons. Another study also made use of these data, one on T cells of mothers and their children. As that report states: Within related and unrelated pairs, thymic selection shapes TCR recombination output in a similar way. Slightly higher, non-significant overlap characterized related mother-child pairs relative to unrelated pairs.

The V and J genes are TRBV7-6 and TRBJ1-3; D unclear. Sequencing was carried out using blood. The clonotype originates from a boy aged 5-17 years in good health. This CDR3 is CASSPSGPSGNTIYF. In DNA form, the CDR3 reads TGTGCCAGCAGCCCCTCCGGACCCTCTGGAAACACCATATATTTT.